Sequencing of this T cell receptor (beta chain) was carried out in a study of T cell changes during pregnancy in multiple sclerosis. The CDR3 is 15 residues long. CDR1 LNHDA and CDR2 SQIVND come from the germline V gene (reference sequence). V lost 3 bases, J lost 5 bases, and 7 bases stayed unmatched. Measured with immunoSEQ multiplex PCR; TCRdb has only the in-frame clones, and not every one. The sample has roughly 100,000 clones, about 90% seen once. The chain uses TRBV19 and TRBJ2-1, with 7 bases aligning to TRBD1. Specimen: peripheral blood, collected after pregnancy. This sequence was found in a female donor with multiple sclerosis, enrolled in a pregnancy study. For the CDR3, the DNA is TGTGCCAGTAGTATCGGGACAGCCCGCCACAATGAGCAGTTCTTC. Residues: CASSIGTARHNEQFF. Full variable domain (missing parts from reference TRBV19 and TRBJ2-1): DGGITQSPKYLFRKEGQNVTLSCEQNLNHDAMYWYRQDPGQGLRLIYYSQIVNDFQKGDIAEGYSVSREKKESFPLTVTSAQKNPTAFYLCASSIGTARHNEQFFGPGTRLTVL.